The 25 T cell receptor beta chains in this list originate from one sample, sequenced in a study of radiation and T cells in renal cell carcinoma. Method: immunoSEQ multiplex PCR; TCRdb's copy keeps in-frame clones and lacks some. The repertoire has approximately 70,000 clones, 60% to 85% of them found once; the top ten carry 6.5% to 7.5%. Described time point: blood 4 weeks post-SBRT, at nephrectomy. Sample treatment: 15 Gy SBRT to primary tumor, nephrectomy 4 weeks later. The sequencing here drew on blood, taken from a patient whose treatment included radiotherapy and nephrectomy. The source is a man aged 55 to 70 with renal cell carcinoma.

V usage is TRBV27 and J usage is TRBJ1-1; D is possibly TRBD1 (6 bases). CDR1 and CDR2 (germline): MNHEY, SMNVEV (reference sequence). Trimming pared 4 bases from V and 1 base from J, leaving 10 bases between. This CDR3 spans 14 amino acids. The CDR3 DNA reads as TGTGCCAGCAGTTACAGGGTTTCGAACACTGAAGCTTTCTTT. Its protein product is CASSYRVSNTEAFF.

The rearrangement links TRBV6-6 to TRBJ1-1; TRBD1 agrees at 7 bases. The germline V gene encodes CDR1 MNHNY and CDR2 SVGAGI (reference sequence). CDR3 size: 14 residues. The V and J ends lost 4 bases and 1 base, in that order; junction bases with no gene match: 3. The CDR3: CASSFDRENTEAFF. The CDR3, as DNA: TGTGCCAGCAGTTTTGACAGGGAGAACACTGAAGCTTTCTTT.

This chain connects TRBV7-2 to TRBJ1-6; no clear D gene. V was pared by 3 bases and J by 7 bases, with 10 bases between. The germline CDR1 and CDR2 sequences are SGHTA and FQGNSA. CDR3 length: 14 amino acids. The CDR3 coding sequence is TGTGCCAGCAGCTTCCTCCAAACGAATTCACCCCTCCACTTT. Translating gives CASSFLQTNSPLHF.

The chain is built from TRBV19 and TRBJ2-2; 8 bases are shared with TRBD2. Germline lookup yields CDR1 LNHDA and CDR2 SQIVND (reference sequence). Unmatched junction bases numbered 6, after V lost 3 bases and J lost 0 bases. The CDR3 contains 17 residues. The CDR3 here is CASSIQRGMTNTGELFF. Written as DNA, the CDR3 is TGTGCCAGTAGTATTCAGCGGGGGATGACGAACACCGGGGAGCTGTTTTTT.

The genes are TRBV5-1 and TRBJ2-1; perhaps TRBD2 as D (6 bases). The germline V gene encodes CDR1 SGHRS and CDR2 YFSETQ. Between the trimmed V and J ends, which lost 0 bases and 8 bases, there was a span of 15 bases. This CDR3 comprises 15 residues. As DNA, the CDR3 is TGCGCCAGCAGCTTGGTCCAGGGCGGGATCGATGAGCAGTTCTTC. It is translated as CASSLVQGGIDEQFF.

The rearrangement uses TRBV30 and TRBJ2-3, with 8 nucleotides matching TRBD2. CDR3 length: 16 residues. Germline values: CDR1 GTSNPN, CDR2 SVGIG (reference sequence). V trimming: 0 bases; J trimming: 0 bases; junction bases outside the gene matches: 5. This CDR3 is CAWSVPTSGSTDTQYF. The CDR3 DNA reads TGTGCCTGGAGTGTTCCAACTAGCGGTAGCACAGATACGCAGTATTTT.

The chain is built from TRBV19 and TRBJ2-2, with 10 bases fitting TRBD2. V lost 2 bases to trimming and J lost 3 bases; unmatched junction nucleotides: 6. The germline gives CDR1 LNHDA, CDR2 SQIVND (reference sequence). The CDR3 contains 17 residues. The CDR3 loop reads CASSIKRLAGDTGELFF. The CDR3 DNA sequence: TGTGCCAGTAGTATAAAGAGGCTAGCGGGGGACACCGGGGAGCTGTTTTTT.

The rearrangement joins TRBV7-6 to TRBJ1-1; unclear D gene. The germline V and J ends were trimmed by 0 bases and 4 bases, with 9 bases remaining between them. The V gene's germline CDR1 is SGHVS and CDR2 FNYEAQ. CDR3 length: 14 residues. The CDR3 sequence: CASSLAERGTEAFF. CDR3 DNA sequence: TGTGCCAGCAGCTTAGCTGAGAGAGGCACTGAAGCTTTCTTT.

The genes are TRBV19 and TRBJ1-3, with D uncertain. The CDR3 runs to 15 residues. With 4 bases removed from V and 4 bases from J, the gap between germline ends came to 14 bases. Germline CDR1 is LNHDA and CDR2 is SQIVND (reference sequence). The CDR3 sequence is CASSSSSVSGNTIYF. The CDR3 bases are TGTGCCAGTAGTAGTTCATCGGTATCGGGAAACACCATATATTTT.

The V gene is TRBV5-1, the J gene TRBJ1-2; 11 bases fit TRBD1. This CDR3 is built from 14 residues. Germline lookup yields CDR1 SGHRS and CDR2 YFSETQ. The V and J ends lost 3 bases and 7 bases, in that order; junction bases with no gene match: 5. Here the CDR3 reads CASSSGQGARGYTF. The DNA of the CDR3 is TGCGCCAGCAGCTCTGGACAGGGGGCGCGTGGCTACACCTTC. Full variable domain (outside the CDR3, taken from reference TRBV5-1 and TRBJ1-2): KAGVTQTPRYLIKTRGQQVTLSCSPISGHRSVSWYQQTPGQGLQFLFEYFSETQRNKGNFPGRFSGRQFSNSRSEMNVSTLELGDSALYLCASSSGQGARGYTFGSGTRLTVV.

Many counts were recorded for this clone. The chain couples TRBV9 to TRBJ2-3, with 7 bases fitting TRBD1. Trimming took 2 bases from V and 1 from J; bases not matched to a gene: 1. This CDR3 comprises 14 residues. The V gene's germline CDR1 is SGDLS and CDR2 YYNGEE. CDR3 residues: CASSVQGGTDTQYF. In nucleotides, the CDR3 is TGTGCCAGCAGCGTCCAGGGGGGCACAGATACGCAGTATTTT.

In its sample, this clone was seen a few times. The same CDR3 arises from other DNA sequences in this sample as well. The chain combines TRBV20-1 with TRBJ2-3; D ambiguous. Germline CDR1 DFQATT, CDR2 SNEGSKA (reference sequence). The CDR3 spans 11 residues. Trimming removed 5 bases at V and 5 bases at J, with 8 bases between. The CDR3 nucleotides are TGCAGTGCTCGTCGTGGAGATACGCAGTATTTT. As protein: CSARRGDTQYF.

This clone has only a few counts. The rearrangement uses TRBV7-8 and TRBJ2-5, with D unclear. V lost 0 bases and J lost 0, with 11 bases in between. The CDR3 totals 16 residues. Germline CDR1 is SGHVS and CDR2 is FQNEAQ. The DNA for the CDR3 is TGTGCCAGCAGCTTAGCGATACAGCCGTACCAAGAGACCCAGTACTTC. Amino acids: CASSLAIQPYQETQYF.

The genes are TRBV7-2 and TRBJ2-7; the D gene is possibly TRBD2 (6 bases). Germline V gene data show CDR1 as SGHTA and CDR2 as FQGNSA. V was trimmed by 5 bases and J by 3 bases, leaving 8 bases between them. This CDR3 spans 12 amino acids. CDR3 in amino acids: CASSHGSYEQYF. CDR3 coding DNA: TGTGCCAGCAGCCACGGGAGCTACGAGCAGTACTTC.

V and J are TRBV7-3 and TRBJ2-2; maybe TRBD2 (7 bases). Germline values: CDR1 SGHTA, CDR2 FQGTGA. The V end lost 5 bases, the J end lost 4 bases, and 14 bases lay between the germline ends. The CDR3 has 15 amino acids. CDR3 sequence reads: CASSPAGAGTGELFF. The CDR3 bases are TGTGCCAGCAGCCCCGCGGGGGCGGGCACCGGGGAGCTGTTTTTT.

This clone was seen only once. CDR3 sequence (DNA): TGCGCCAGCAAGACTAGCGGGAGTATGGTTGATGAGCAGTTCTTC. Protein product: CASKTSGSMVDEQFF. This chain uses TRBV5-1 with TRBJ2-1; 12 bases map to TRBD2. The CDR3 length is 15 residues. The V and J ends lost 6 bases and 8 bases, in that order; junction bases with no gene match: 9. Looked up from germline, CDR1 is SGHRS and CDR2 is YFSETQ.

The chain links TRBV6-5 to TRBJ1-1, with no clear D. V was cut by 5 bases and J by 5 bases, with 12 bases left in between. CDR3 length equals 13 residues. Germline V lookup: CDR1 MNHEY, CDR2 SVGAGI. As DNA, the CDR3 is TGTGCCAGCAGTATGGGCCCCCGGACTGAAGCTTTCTTT. Encoded protein: CASSMGPRTEAFF.

J is TRBJ1-3 and V is TRBV5-1; 7 bases are shared with TRBD1. J gave up 2 bases and V 1 base, and 6 bases lay outside the gene matches. CDR3 length: 16 amino acids. CDR1 SGHRS and CDR2 YFSETQ come from the germline V gene. In DNA, the CDR3 is TGCGCCAGCAGCTTGAGGACCGGGACAGCTGGAAACACCATATATTTT. Its translation: CASSLRTGTAGNTIYF.

The rearrangement uses TRBV7-6 and TRBJ1-6; the D gene is possibly TRBD1 (6 bases). Deletions cut 0 bases from V and 8 bases from J, with 14 bases between. This CDR3 has 16 amino acids. Per the germline V gene, CDR1 is SGHVS and CDR2 is FNYEAQ. The CDR3 bases are TGTGCCAGCAGCTTAGCCTCGACAGGCCGATATTCACCCCTCCACTTT. This translates into CASSLASTGRYSPLHF.

The gene calls are TRBV28 and TRBJ2-2; D might be TRBD1 (5 bases). The V end was cut by 5 bases, the J end by 1 base, with 11 bases between. Germline-derived CDR1 and CDR2 are MDHEN and SYDVKM. The CDR3 is 15 residues long. The CDR3 nucleotides read TGTGCCAGCAGTCCTGGGGCTGTGAACACCGGGGAGCTGTTTTTT. This codes for CASSPGAVNTGELFF.

In this sample, this clone turned up a few times. The chain has TRBV13 and TRBJ1-6; weak D call: TRBD1 (6 bases). The germline V gene has CDR1 PRHDT and CDR2 FYEKMQ (reference sequence). The length of the CDR3 is 13 residues. V was cut by 6 bases and J by 8 bases, with 11 bases left in between. CDR3 DNA sequence: TGTGCCAGCAGATCGACAGGACATTCACCCCTCCACTTT. This encodes CASRSTGHSPLHF.

The chain recombines TRBV7-9 with TRBJ1-1, with 9 bases fitting TRBD1. From germline, CDR1 is SEHNR and CDR2 FQNEAQ (reference sequence). Germline trimming cut 4 bases from V and 0 bases from J; bases unmatched to any gene: 6. The CDR3 loop spans 16 amino acids. Here the CDR3 DNA reads TGTGCCAGCAGCTCTTACAGGGGGCCCGTGAACACTGAAGCTTTCTTT. As protein: CASSSYRGPVNTEAFF. Full variable domain (missing parts from reference TRBV7-9 and TRBJ1-1): DTGVSQNPRHKITKRGQNVTFRCDPISEHNRLYWYRQTLGQGPEFLTYFQNEAQLEKSRLLSDRFSAERPKGSFSTLEIQRTEQGDSAMYLCASSSYRGPVNTEAFFGQGTRLTVV.

The V call is TRBV6-1, the J call TRBJ1-5; possible D gene TRBD1, 6 bases. This CDR3 contains 15 residues. CDR1 and CDR2 (germline): MNHNS, SASEGT. V lost 10 bases and J 5 bases, leaving 21 bases between the germline ends. CDR3 sequence: CATYKGGGADQPQHF. Written as DNA, the CDR3 is TGTGCCACCTATAAAGGGGGGGGCGCCGATCAGCCCCAGCATTTT.

J is TRBJ2-2 and V is TRBV5-6; TRBD2 agrees at 9 bases. Germline loops: CDR1 SGHDT, CDR2 YYEEEE. CDR3 length: 16 residues. Trimming at V came to 4 bases and at J to 1 base, leaving 5 bases not matched to a gene. The chain's CDR3 is CASSVLLAGNTGELFF. The DNA for the CDR3 is TGTGCCAGCAGCGTGCTACTAGCGGGGAACACCGGGGAGCTGTTTTTT.

The gene calls are TRBV9 and TRBJ2-5; possible D gene TRBD1, 6 bases. Germline V gives CDR1 SGDLS, CDR2 YYNGEE. The CDR3 consists of 14 residues. Trimming removed 2 bases from V and 3 bases from J, with 11 bases in between. In DNA, the CDR3 is TGTGCCAGCAGCGTCAACCCAGGGGAAGAGACCCAGTACTTC. It specifies CASSVNPGEETQYF.